The 26 T cell receptor beta chains reported below all come from one sample, sequenced in a study of T and B cells in COVID-19 patients. BIOMED2 TRB-A/B primer pools were used in multiplex TRB PCR. TCRdb re-analysed the multiplex PCR reads in MiXCR, keeping a single row per CDR3 protein. The sample has 9,000 to 13,000 distinct CDR3 sequences; 30% are singletons. Blood genomic DNA input for TRB amplification was roughly 220-500 ng. Sequenced input: blood. These receptors all stem from a human donor with active COVID-19.

This clonotype is medium-sized by share. The CDR3: CASSRDRPRSYNSPLHF. CDR3 bases: TGTGCCAGTAGTAGAGACCGGCCCAGGTCCTATAATTCACCCCTCCACTTT. The V call is TRBV19, the J call TRBJ1-6; D unresolved. CDR1 is LNHDA and CDR2 is SQIVND in the germline V gene (reference sequence). CDR3 length equals 17 residues. Trimming pared 4 bases from V and 1 base from J, leaving 14 bases between. The whole variable domain, remainder taken from reference TRBV19 and TRBJ1-6, is DGGITQSPKYLFRKEGQNVTLSCEQNLNHDAMYWYRQDPGQGLRLIYYSQIVNDFQKGDIAEGYSVSREKKESFPLTVTSAQKNPTAFYLCASSRDRPRSYNSPLHFGNGTRLTVT.

This clonotype rates as medium-sized. The chain has TRBV27 and TRBJ2-1; D is unresolved. Germline CDR1 and CDR2: MNHEY and SMNVEV (reference sequence). The CDR3 is 12 amino acids. Trimming took off 5 bases at V and 2 bases at J, with 4 bases between the two ends. The CDR3 loop reads CASSRTYNEQFF. DNA of the CDR3: TGTGCCAGCAGTCGTACCTACAATGAGCAGTTCTTC.

The count of this clonotype is one. DNA for the CDR3: TGTGCCAGCAGTTTAGGCAGGGGAGGTAATTCACCCCTCCACTTT. It translates to CASSLGRGGNSPLHF. The chain couples TRBV12-3 or TRBV12-4 to TRBJ1-6; D may be TRBD1 (6 bases). Trimming shortened V by 1 base and J by 6 bases, and 10 bases separated the two germline ends. The CDR3 length is 15 residues.

The chain combines TRBV11-2 with TRBJ2-1; D unclear. CDR1 is SGHAT and CDR2 is FQNNGV in the germline V gene. This CDR3 region has 11 residues. Trimming pared 2 bases from V and 6 bases from J, leaving 2 bases between. The chain's CDR3 is CASSLTNEQFF. CDR3 DNA: TGTGCCAGCAGCTTAACCAATGAGCAGTTCTTC.

The V and J genes are TRBV29-1 and TRBJ1-1, with D unresolved. There are 12 residues in the CDR3. Germline V gives CDR1 SQVTM, CDR2 ANQGSEA. Trimming removed 3 bases at V and 1 base at J, with 6 bases between. CDR3 residues: CSVDIPNTEAFF. The CDR3 nucleotides are TGCAGCGTTGATATCCCGAACACTGAAGCTTTCTTT. Complete variable domain (other parts from reference TRBV29-1 and TRBJ1-1): SAVISQKPSRDICQRGTSLTIQCQVDSQVTMMFWYRQQPGQSLTLIATANQGSEATYESGFVIDKFPISRPNLTFSTLTVSNMSPEDSSIYLCSVDIPNTEAFFGQGTRLTVV.

This clonotype is labeled as medium-sized. The chain is built from TRBV29-1 and TRBJ1-4, with TRBD1 matching over 7 bases. From germline, CDR1 is SQVTM and CDR2 ANQGSEA. The CDR3 extends over 15 amino acids. V trimming: 2 bases; J trimming: 5 bases; junction bases outside the gene matches: 8. The CDR3 nucleotides are TGCAGCGTTGAACAGGGAGGCAGGGGGAATGAAAAACTGTTTTTT. Translated: CSVEQGGRGNEKLFF.

Note on this clonotype: At one of its ends the junction is not consistent with the germline gene, which may arise from a read error. The chain couples TRBV19 to TRBJ1-1; maybe TRBD1 (6 bases). The CDR3 totals 13 residues. Germline CDR1 is LNHDA and CDR2 is SQIVND (reference sequence). The CDR3: CDSTQGGLTEAFF. Written as DNA, the CDR3 is TGTGACAGTACTCAAGGGGGGTTGACTGAAGCTTTCTTT.

The chain employs TRBV20-1 and TRBJ2-7; D possibly corresponds to TRBD1 (6 bases). The CDR3 extends over 15 amino acids. Trimming took off 2 bases at V and 0 bases at J, with 14 bases between the two ends. Germline CDR1 reads DFQATT; CDR2 reads SNEGSKA (reference sequence). Written as DNA, the CDR3 is TGCAGTGCTAGATCGCTGGACAGCAGCTCCTACGAGCAGTACTTC. This sequence encodes CSARSLDSSSYEQYF.

V gene TRBV6-2 or TRBV6-3 combines with J gene TRBJ2-3, with a weak D call TRBD1 (6 bases). Germline V lookup: CDR1 MNHEY, CDR2 SVGEGT. Trimming stripped 2 bases from V and 3 bases from J, with 12 bases between. This CDR3 is built from 15 residues. CDR3 in DNA: TGTGCCAGCAGTTACCGGCAGGGGAGAACAGATACGCAGTATTTT. Translation gives CASSYRQGRTDTQYF.

This clonotype is categorized as medium-sized (0.01 to 0.1%). The rearrangement joins TRBV19 to TRBJ2-2, with 8 bases that match TRBD2. From germline, CDR1 is LNHDA and CDR2 SQIVND (reference sequence). Trimming at V came to 2 bases and at J to 5 bases, leaving 1 base not matched to a gene. The CDR3 sequence is 14 residues long. CDR3 sequence: CASSITGGTGELFF. As DNA, the CDR3 is TGTGCCAGTAGTATAACGGGGGGGACCGGGGAGCTGTTTTTT.

The V and J genes are TRBV29-1 and TRBJ1-5, with TRBD1 matching 10 bases. The germline CDR1 and CDR2 sequences are SQVTM and ANQGSEA. J lost 6 bases, V lost 7 bases, and 6 bases had no gene match. The CDR3 spans 13 residues. Here the CDR3 reads CSAGTGVSQPQHF. DNA for the CDR3: TGCAGCGCAGGGACAGGGGTCTCTCAGCCCCAGCATTTT.

Judged by abundance, this clonotype is medium-sized (0.01 to 0.1%). The V gene is TRBV19, the J gene TRBJ1-4; 7 nucleotides agree with TRBD1. Trimming took 5 bases from V and 5 from J; bases not matched to a gene: 5. This CDR3 has 14 amino acids. CDR1 and CDR2 (germline): LNHDA, SQIVND (reference sequence). The CDR3 DNA is TGTGCCAGTAGTTGGGACAGCCAGAATGAAAAACTGTTTTTT. It encodes CASSWDSQNEKLFF.

This clonotype was detected only once. The chain links TRBV27 to TRBJ2-3; 8 positions agree with TRBD2. Trimming at V came to 6 bases and at J to 0 bases, leaving 11 bases not matched to a gene. Germline V lookup: CDR1 MNHEY, CDR2 SMNVEV (reference sequence). The CDR3 spans 17 residues. CDR3 residues: CASSLQGSGGSTDTQYF. The CDR3 DNA reads TGTGCCAGCAGCCTCCAGGGAAGCGGGGGCAGCACAGATACGCAGTATTTT.

This chain links TRBV4-2 with TRBJ1-2; the D gene is possibly TRBD1 (6 bases). The V gene lost 0 bases and the J gene lost 2 bases, with 7 bases spanning the gap. Germline V gene data show CDR1 as LGHNA and CDR2 as YNFKEQ. The CDR3 length is 14 residues. In DNA form, the CDR3 reads TGTGCCAGCAGCCAAGACGGGGGCAACTATGGCTACACCTTC. This gives the protein CASSQDGGNYGYTF.

The chain is built from TRBV7-9 and TRBJ2-1; D may correspond to TRBD1 or TRBD2 (5 bases each). Germline CDR1 and CDR2: SEHNR and FQNEAQ (reference sequence). The germline V and J ends were trimmed by 7 bases and 3 bases, with 13 bases remaining between them. The CDR3 has 14 residues. The CDR3, as DNA: TGTGCCAGCACTAGGGACGGATACTACAATGAGCAGTTCTTC. Amino acid sequence: CASTRDGYYNEQFF.

This sequence joins TRBV7-9 and TRBJ1-1; 9 bases agree with TRBD1. Losses at the gene ends were 1 base for V and 5 bases for J; bases not matched to a gene: 2. The length of the CDR3 is 14 residues. Germline CDR1 reads SEHNR; CDR2 reads FQNEAQ (reference sequence). CDR3 sequence (DNA): TGTGCCAGCAGCTTAGGGACAGGGGTGACTGAAGCTTTCTTT. It is translated as CASSLGTGVTEAFF. The whole variable domain, remainder taken from reference TRBV7-9 and TRBJ1-1, is DTGVSQNPRHKITKRGQNVTFRCDPISEHNRLYWYRQTLGQGPEFLTYFQNEAQLEKSRLLSDRFSAERPKGSFSTLEIQRTEQGDSAMYLCASSLGTGVTEAFFGQGTRLTVV.

Judged by abundance, this clonotype is medium-sized. The chain uses TRBV6-5 and TRBJ1-2, with D possibly matching TRBD1 (6 bases). The CDR3 has 15 residues. Trimming removed 6 bases from V and 6 bases from J, with 20 bases in between. Germline-derived CDR1 and CDR2 are MNHEY and SVGAGI. This CDR3 reads CASSNGWEGVNGYTF. In DNA form, the CDR3 reads TGTGCCAGCAGCAACGGCTGGGAGGGGGTTAATGGCTACACCTTC.

This clonotype has more than one count but fewer than ten. The V gene is TRBV18, the J gene TRBJ1-1; D gene unclear. Germline V CDR1 and CDR2: KGHSH, LQKENI. The CDR3 loop spans 13 amino acids. Trimming pared 2 bases from V and 0 bases from J, leaving 4 bases between. The CDR3 here is CASSPELNTEAFF. The CDR3 DNA sequence: TGTGCCAGCTCACCAGAGCTGAACACTGAAGCTTTCTTT.

By its share, this clonotype is medium-sized. V gene TRBV27 combines with J gene TRBJ2-2; D ambiguous. CDR1 and CDR2 (germline): MNHEY, SMNVEV (reference sequence). This CDR3 has 11 amino acids. The V and J ends lost 6 bases and 2 bases respectively, with 1 base between them. The CDR3 here is CASSNTGELFF. CDR3 coding DNA: TGTGCCAGCAGCAACACCGGGGAGCTGTTTTTT.

The rearrangement joins TRBV7-2 to TRBJ2-7, with TRBD1 as a possible D gene (6 bases). Germline V gene data show CDR1 as SGHTA and CDR2 as FQGNSA. The CDR3 runs to 16 residues. V was cut by 1 base and J by 0 bases, with 13 bases left in between. For the CDR3, the DNA is TGTGCCAGCAGCTTAGTTGGGGGCGATACCTCCTACGAGCAGTACTTC. Residues: CASSLVGGDTSYEQYF.

This clonotype has just one count. The gene calls are TRBV6-2 or TRBV6-3 and TRBJ1-5, with 10 nucleotides matching TRBD1. The CDR3 is 13 residues long. V dropped 8 bases and J dropped 7; count of bases not matched to a gene: 5. Germline lookup yields CDR1 MNHEY and CDR2 SVGEGT. CDR3: CASQTGGDQPQHF. The CDR3 DNA reads TGTGCCAGCCAGACAGGGGGCGACCAGCCCCAGCATTTT.

The V gene is TRBV20-1, the J gene TRBJ1-5; D unclear. Trimming stripped 2 bases from V and 1 base from J, with 6 bases between. The CDR3 is 13 residues long. Germline CDR1 is DFQATT and CDR2 is SNEGSKA (reference sequence). Written as DNA, the CDR3 is TGCAGTGCTAGAATTGGGAGCAATCAGCCCCAGCATTTT. Protein: CSARIGSNQPQHF.

This clonotype ranks as medium-sized (0.01 to 0.1%). The chain is built from TRBV19 and TRBJ2-3; D gene unclear. The CDR3 is 13 residues long. V was shortened by 3 bases and J by 5 bases, with 9 bases between the two germline ends. Germline CDR1 and CDR2: LNHDA and SQIVND (reference sequence). In DNA, the CDR3 is TGTGCCAGTAGTATCATGGTTGGAGATACGCAGTATTTT. This encodes CASSIMVGDTQYF.

In this sample, this clonotype is medium-sized. This chain connects TRBV19 to TRBJ1-3; TRBD1 aligns across 7 bases. Looked up from germline, CDR1 is LNHDA and CDR2 is SQIVND (reference sequence). V gave up 0 bases and J gave up 2 bases; unmatched junction bases: 4. There are 16 residues in the CDR3. The CDR3 spells CASSIEIQGTGNTIYF. CDR3 DNA sequence: TGTGCCAGTAGTATAGAGATACAGGGGACTGGAAACACCATATATTTT.

The rearrangement uses TRBV6-2 or TRBV6-3 and TRBJ2-3, with 14 bases aligning to TRBD2. The CDR3 spans 15 residues. Germline CDR1 reads MNHEY; CDR2 reads SVGEGT. Germline trimming cut 0 bases from V and 8 bases from J; bases unmatched to any gene: 1. The CDR3 DNA follows: TGTGCCAGCAGTTACTCGACTAGCGGGGGGGCTACGCAGTATTTT. Amino acid sequence: CASSYSTSGGATQYF.

The V call is TRBV11-1, the J call TRBJ2-7; D remains ambiguous. V gave up 0 bases and J gave up 1 base, with 10 bases separating them. The CDR3 is 15 amino acids. Germline V gene sequence: CDR1 SGHAT, CDR2 FQDESV (reference sequence). The CDR3 spells CASSLALVGSYEQYF. The CDR3 nucleotides are TGTGCCAGCAGCTTAGCTCTCGTAGGGTCCTACGAGCAGTACTTC.